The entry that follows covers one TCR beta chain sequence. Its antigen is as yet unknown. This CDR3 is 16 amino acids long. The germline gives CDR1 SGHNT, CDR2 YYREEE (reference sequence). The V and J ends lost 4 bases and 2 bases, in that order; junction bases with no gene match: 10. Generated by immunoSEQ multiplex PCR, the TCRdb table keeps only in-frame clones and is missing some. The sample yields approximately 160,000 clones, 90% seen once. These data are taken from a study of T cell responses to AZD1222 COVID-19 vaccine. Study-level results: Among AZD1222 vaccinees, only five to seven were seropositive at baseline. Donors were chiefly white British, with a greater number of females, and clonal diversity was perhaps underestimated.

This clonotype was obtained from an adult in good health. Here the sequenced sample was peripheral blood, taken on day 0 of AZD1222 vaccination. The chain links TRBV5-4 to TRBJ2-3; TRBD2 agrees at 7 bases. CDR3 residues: CASSGGTTGSTDTQYF. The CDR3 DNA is TGTGCCAGCAGCGGTGGGACTACAGGCTCCACAGATACGCAGTATTTT.